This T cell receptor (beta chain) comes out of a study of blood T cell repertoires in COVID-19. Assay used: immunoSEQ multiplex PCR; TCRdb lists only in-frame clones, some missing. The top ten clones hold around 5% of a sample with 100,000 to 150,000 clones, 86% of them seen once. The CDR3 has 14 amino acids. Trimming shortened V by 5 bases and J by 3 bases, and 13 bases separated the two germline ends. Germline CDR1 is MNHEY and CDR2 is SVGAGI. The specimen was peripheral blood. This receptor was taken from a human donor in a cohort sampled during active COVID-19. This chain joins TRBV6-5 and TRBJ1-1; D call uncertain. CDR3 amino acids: CASSHAGSHTEAFF. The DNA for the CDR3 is TGTGCCAGCAGTCATGCGGGATCTCACACTGAAGCTTTCTTT.